The next 7 T cell receptor beta chains were all read from a single sample in a study of blood T cells in healthy people across ages. With a J-beta primer mix and a sample-barcoded 5' primer, a second PCR ran about 6 to 11 cycles. TCRdb re-called the 5' RACE reads with MiXCR, one entry per CDR3 protein. There are roughly 680,000 distinct CDR3 sequences in the sample; roughly 49% occur only once, and around 32% lies in the top ten. Sequencing used blood. Receptors originate from a woman aged 60-75 years in good health.

The genes are TRBV18 and TRBJ1-4; 9 bases align to TRBD1. CDR3 length: 14 amino acids. The germline V gene has CDR1 KGHSH and CDR2 LQKENI. Trimming removed 5 bases from V and 8 bases from J; junction bases left unmatched: 6. CDR3 nucleotide sequence: TGTGCCAGCTCAGCCTGGACAGGGGACGAAAAACTGTTTTTT. It yields the protein CASSAWTGDEKLFF.

This chain joins TRBV10-3 and TRBJ1-2; D might be TRBD1 (5 bases). The CDR3 is 15 residues long. The ends were cut back, 3 bases at V and 4 bases at J, with 15 bases in the middle. CDR1 is ENHRY, CDR2 SYGVKD, per germline. The CDR3 bases are TGTGCCATCAGTGATTCAGCAGGGTCCGGCTATGGCTACACCTTC. It specifies CAISDSAGSGYGYTF.

Notes on this clonotype: It may be a read error: a sequence one base away is much more abundant. The chain links TRBV20-1 to TRBJ2-3; 7 nucleotides match TRBD1. CDR3 size: 15 residues. CDR1 DFQATT and CDR2 SNEGSKA come from the germline V gene (reference sequence). The CDR3 sequence: CSAAIGGSGTGTQYF. CDR3 nucleotides: TGCAGTGCTGCCATAGGGGGCTCGGGCACAGGTACGCAGTATTTT.

This clonotype was seen a few times. The CDR3 region is CSVEALAGVNEQFF. The CDR3 DNA reads as TGCAGCGTTGAAGCCCTAGCGGGAGTCAACGAGCAGTTCTTC. The chain recombines TRBV29-1 with TRBJ2-1, with 10 bases aligning to TRBD2. The CDR3 is 14 residues long. Trimming cost V 1 base and J 10 bases; bases outside gene matches: 7. Germline CDR1 and CDR2: SQVTM and ANQGSEA.

The V call is TRBV7-2, the J call TRBJ1-6; maybe TRBD1 (5 bases). Germline V gene data show CDR1 as SGHTA and CDR2 as FQGNSA. Trimming left V 2 bases short and J 12 bases short, with 14 bases between. This CDR3 is built from 14 residues. CDR3: CASSLSGTGEPLHF. In DNA form, the CDR3 reads TGTGCCAGCAGCTTAAGTGGGACGGGAGAACCCCTCCACTTT.

This sequence joins TRBV6-2 or TRBV6-3 and TRBJ2-2, with a tentative D call TRBD1 (6 bases). Looked up from germline, CDR1 is MNHEY and CDR2 is SVGEGT. Deletions cut 6 bases from V and 0 bases from J, with 8 bases between. The CDR3 is made up of 14 amino acids. CDR3 nucleotide sequence: TGTGCCAGCAGGGGACACACGAACACCGGGGAGCTGTTTTTT. This encodes CASRGHTNTGELFF.

V is TRBV14 and J is TRBJ2-7; TRBD2 agrees at 9 bases. This CDR3 has 14 residues. From germline, CDR1 is SGHDN and CDR2 FVKESK. Germline trimming cut 2 bases from V and 6 bases from J; bases unmatched to any gene: 5. CDR3 region: CASSQPGLATEQYF. The DNA for the CDR3 is TGTGCCAGCAGCCAACCGGGACTAGCTACCGAGCAGTACTTC.